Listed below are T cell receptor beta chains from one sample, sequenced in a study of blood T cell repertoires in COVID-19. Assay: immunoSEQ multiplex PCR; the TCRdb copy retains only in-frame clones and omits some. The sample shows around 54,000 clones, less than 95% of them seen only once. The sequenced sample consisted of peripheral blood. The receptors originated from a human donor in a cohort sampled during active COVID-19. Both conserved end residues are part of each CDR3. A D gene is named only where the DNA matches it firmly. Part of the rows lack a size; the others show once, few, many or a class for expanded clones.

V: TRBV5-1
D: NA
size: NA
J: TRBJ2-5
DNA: TGCGCCAGCAGCTTGGGAGTGTACCAAGAGACCCAGTACTTC
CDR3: CASSLGVYQETQYF

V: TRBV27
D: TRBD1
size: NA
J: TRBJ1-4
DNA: TGTGCCAGCAGACAAGAGGGGTACAGGGGTGAAAAACTGTTTTTT
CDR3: CASRQEGYRGEKLFF

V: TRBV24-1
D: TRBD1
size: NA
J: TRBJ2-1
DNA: TGTGCCACCAGTCGACAGGGTGGCAATGAGCAGTTCTTC
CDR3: CATSRQGGNEQFF

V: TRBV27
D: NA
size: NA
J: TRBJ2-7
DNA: TGTGCCACCAGGGGGGGGCACATGGCCGAGCAGTACTTC
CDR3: CATRGGHMAEQYF

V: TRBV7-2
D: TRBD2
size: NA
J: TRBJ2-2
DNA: TGTGCCAGCACCCCGGGACTAGCGGGACGAACCGGGGAGCTGTTTTTT
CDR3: CASTPGLAGRTGELFF

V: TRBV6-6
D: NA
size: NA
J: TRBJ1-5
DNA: TGTGCCAGCAGAACTTTCGGACAGAGCAATCAGCCCCAGCATTTT
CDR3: CASRTFGQSNQPQHF

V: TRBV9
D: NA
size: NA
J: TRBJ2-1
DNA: TGTGCCAGCAGCGTAGGCAGCGAGGTCTCCTACAATGAGCAGTTCTTC
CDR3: CASSVGSEVSYNEQFF

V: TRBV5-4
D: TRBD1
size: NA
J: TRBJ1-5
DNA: TGTGCCAGCAGCAAGGCAGGGGGCGATCAGCCCCAGCATTTT
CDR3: CASSKAGGDQPQHF

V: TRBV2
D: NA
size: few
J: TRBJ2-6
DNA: TGTGCCAGCAGTGAAGCGCGGGGAGGGGCCAACGTCCTGACTTTC
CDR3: CASSEARGGANVLTF

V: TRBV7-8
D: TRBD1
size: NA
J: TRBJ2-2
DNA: TGTGCCAGCAGCTCCCAGGGGGAGATCGGGGAGCTGTTTTTT
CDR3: CASSSQGEIGELFF

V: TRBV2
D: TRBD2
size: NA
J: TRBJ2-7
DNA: TGTGCCAGCGGACTAGCGGTCTCCTACGAGCAGTACTTC
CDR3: CASGLAVSYEQYF

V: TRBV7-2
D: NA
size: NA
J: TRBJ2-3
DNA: TGTGCCAGCAGCTTAGATTACACAGATACGCAGTATTTT
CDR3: CASSLDYTDTQYF

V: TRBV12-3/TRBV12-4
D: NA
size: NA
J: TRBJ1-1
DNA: TGTGCCAGCAACAAGAGGCCGGCTGAAGCTTTCTTT
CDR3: CASNKRPAEAFF

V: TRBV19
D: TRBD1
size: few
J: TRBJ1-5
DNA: TGTGCCAGTAGGTCCGTACAGGGGGCAGGAGACCCACATTTT
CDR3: CASRSVQGAGDPHF

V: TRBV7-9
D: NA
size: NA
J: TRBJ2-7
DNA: TGTGCCAGCAGCACCCTGGACAGCCTTTTCTCCTACGAGCAGTACTTC
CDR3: CASSTLDSLFSYEQYF

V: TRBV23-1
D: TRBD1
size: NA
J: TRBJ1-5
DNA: TGCGCCCCAGGGGGGTGTGGGGCTCAGCCCCAGCATTTT
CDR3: CAPGGCGAQPQHF

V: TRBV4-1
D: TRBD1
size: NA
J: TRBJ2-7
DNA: TGCGCCAGCAGCCAGCCCAGGGACAGGGACCACGAGCAGTACTTC
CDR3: CASSQPRDRDHEQYF

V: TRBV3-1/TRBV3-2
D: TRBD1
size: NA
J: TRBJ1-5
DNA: TGTGCCAGCAGCCTGGACGGGACAGGACATAATCAGCCCCAGCATTTT
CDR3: CASSLDGTGHNQPQHF

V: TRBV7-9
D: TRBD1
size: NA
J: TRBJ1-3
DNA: TGTGCCAGCAGCTTAGTGACAGGGGATTCTGGAAACACCATATATTTT
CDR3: CASSLVTGDSGNTIYF

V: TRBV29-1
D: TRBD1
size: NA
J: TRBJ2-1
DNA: TGCAGCATTCGGACAGGGGGCGCCGACAGTTATTACAATGAGCAGTTCTTC
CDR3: CSIRTGGADSYYNEQFF

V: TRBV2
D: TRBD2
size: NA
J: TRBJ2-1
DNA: TGTGCCAGCAGTGAGAGCGGGGGCTCCTACAATGAGCAGTTCTTC
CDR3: CASSESGGSYNEQFF

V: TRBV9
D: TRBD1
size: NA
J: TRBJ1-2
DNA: TGTGCCAGCAGCGCCGGGGACAGGGTTAGCTATGGCTACACCTTC
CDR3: CASSAGDRVSYGYTF

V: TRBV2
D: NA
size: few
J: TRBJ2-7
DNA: TGTGCCAGCAGGTACGCGGAATCGCAGTACTTC
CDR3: CASRYAESQYF

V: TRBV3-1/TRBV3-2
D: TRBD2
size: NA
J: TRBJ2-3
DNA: TGTGCCAGCAGCCAAGCCCTAGGGCTAGCGGGAGTCCCAGATACGCAGTATTTT
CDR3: CASSQALGLAGVPDTQYF